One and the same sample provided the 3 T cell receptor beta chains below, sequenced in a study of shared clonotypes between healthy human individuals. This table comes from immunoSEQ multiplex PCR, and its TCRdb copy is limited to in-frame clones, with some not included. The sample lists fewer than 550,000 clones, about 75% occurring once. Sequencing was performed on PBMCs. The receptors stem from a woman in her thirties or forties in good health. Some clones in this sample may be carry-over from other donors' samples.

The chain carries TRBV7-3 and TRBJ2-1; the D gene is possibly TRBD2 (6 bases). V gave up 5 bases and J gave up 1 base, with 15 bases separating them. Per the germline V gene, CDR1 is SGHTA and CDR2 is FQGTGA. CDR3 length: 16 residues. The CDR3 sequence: CASSPRTSKSYNEQFF. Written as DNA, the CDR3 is TGTGCCAGCAGCCCGCGCACTAGCAAGTCCTACAATGAGCAGTTCTTC.

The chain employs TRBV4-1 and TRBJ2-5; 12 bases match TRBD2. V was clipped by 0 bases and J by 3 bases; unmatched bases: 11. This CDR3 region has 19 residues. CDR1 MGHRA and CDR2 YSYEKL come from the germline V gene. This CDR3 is CASSQDRGLAGGQEETQYF. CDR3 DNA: TGCGCCAGCAGCCAAGACCGCGGGCTAGCGGGAGGGCAGGAAGAGACCCAGTACTTC.

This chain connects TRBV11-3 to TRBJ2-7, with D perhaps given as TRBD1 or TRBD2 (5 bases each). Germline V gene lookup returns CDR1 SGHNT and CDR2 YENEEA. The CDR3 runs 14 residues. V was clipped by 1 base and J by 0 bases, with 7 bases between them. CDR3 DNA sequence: TGTGCCAGCAGCTTAGGGGACCCCTCCTACGAGCAGTACTTC. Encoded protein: CASSLGDPSYEQYF.